These 11 T cell receptor beta chains came from one sample sequenced in a study of radiotherapy plus CTLA-4 blockade in lung cancer. Profiling relied on immunoSEQ multiplex PCR, and the TCRdb table lists in-frame clones only, not all of them. Of approximately 67,000 clones in the sample, about 83% are singletons; the top ten hold roughly 4%. Sequences were derived from peripheral blood, sampled from a patient treated with radiotherapy plus ipilimumab. These receptors were taken from a human donor with non-small cell lung cancer who had a partial response to radiotherapy plus ipilimumab.

The V and J genes are TRBV7-6 and TRBJ2-7; D possibly corresponds to TRBD1 (5 bases). The CDR3 length is 13 residues. CDR1 and CDR2 (germline): SGHVS, FNYEAQ. Deletions cut 3 bases from V and 4 bases from J, with 10 bases between. The CDR3 here is CASSFSTGYEQYF. The CDR3 nucleotides read TGTGCCAGCAGCTTTTCCACAGGTTACGAGCAGTACTTC.

This sequence joins TRBV2 and TRBJ2-7, with D possibly being TRBD1 (5 bases). CDR1 SNHLY and CDR2 FYNNEI come from the germline V gene. Trimming stripped 6 bases from V and 3 bases from J, with 9 bases between. The CDR3 runs to 12 residues. The CDR3 here is CASSRQNYEQYF. The CDR3 nucleotides read TGTGCCAGCAGCCGACAGAACTACGAGCAGTACTTC.

This clone was seen only a few times. The V and J genes are TRBV5-1 and TRBJ1-2, with TRBD1 identical over 10 bases. Germline V gene lookup returns CDR1 SGHRS and CDR2 YFSETQ. Losses at the gene ends were 5 bases for V and 8 bases for J; bases not matched to a gene: 6. This CDR3 has 13 residues. The CDR3 region has the DNA TGCGCCAGCAGAGGGACAGGGGCTTGGGGCTACACCTTC. Translated, it gives CASRGTGAWGYTF. Together with reference TRBV5-1 and TRBJ1-2, the CDR3 gives the full variable domain: KAGVTQTPRYLIKTRGQQVTLSCSPISGHRSVSWYQQTPGQGLQFLFEYFSETQRNKGNFPGRFSGRQFSNSRSEMNVSTLELGDSALYLCASRGTGAWGYTFGSGTRLTVV.

This clone was recorded once. This chain joins TRBV28 and TRBJ2-3, with 9 nucleotides matching TRBD1. V lost 4 bases to trimming and J lost 4 bases; unmatched junction nucleotides: 6. Germline V lookup: CDR1 MDHEN, CDR2 SYDVKM. The CDR3 consists of 15 residues. The CDR3 DNA sequence: TGTGCCAGCAGTTCGGACAGGGGAGGTGCAGATACGCAGTATTTT. Amino acids: CASSSDRGGADTQYF.

This chain uses TRBV27 with TRBJ2-7; 8 nucleotides align to TRBD2. CDR3 length: 15 residues. Germline CDR1 and CDR2: MNHEY and SMNVEV (reference sequence). Losses at the gene ends were 2 bases for V and 0 bases for J; bases not matched to a gene: 3. CDR3 loop: CASSLELAGSYEQYF. In DNA form, the CDR3 reads TGTGCCAGCAGTTTAGAGCTAGCGGGCTCCTACGAGCAGTACTTC.

The chain joins TRBV18 to TRBJ2-1, with a tentative D call TRBD1 (5 bases). The V gene lost 2 bases and the J gene lost 0 bases, with 8 bases spanning the gap. CDR3 length: 15 amino acids. CDR1 is KGHSH and CDR2 is LQKENI in the germline V gene. The CDR3 bases are TGTGCCAGCTCACCAGGGGCCGCCTCCTACAATGAGCAGTTCTTC. It translates to CASSPGAASYNEQFF.

The V gene is TRBV9, the J gene TRBJ1-5; TRBD1 matches 10 bases. V lost 0 bases to trimming and J lost 5 bases; unmatched junction nucleotides: 8. This CDR3 region has 17 residues. Germline CDR1 SGDLS, CDR2 YYNGEE. CDR3 DNA sequence: TGTGCCAGCAGCGTAGTGTGGGACAGGGGATCTGATCAGCCCCAGCATTTT. It yields the protein CASSVVWDRGSDQPQHF. Looking up the rest from reference TRBV9 and TRBJ1-5 gives the full variable domain: DSGVTQTPKHLITATGQRVTLRCSPRSGDLSVYWYQQSLDQGLQFLIQYYNGEERAKGNILERFSAQQFPDLHSELNLSSLELGDSALYFCASSVVWDRGSDQPQHFGDGTRLSIL.

The rearrangement uses TRBV30 and TRBJ2-7; D ambiguous. Germline CDR1 is GTSNPN and CDR2 is SVGIG (reference sequence). The CDR3 totals 15 residues. Trimming shortened V by 0 bases and J by 3 bases, and 15 bases separated the two germline ends. CDR3 sequence reads: CAWSVPWPPGYEQYF. DNA of the CDR3: TGTGCCTGGAGTGTACCTTGGCCCCCTGGCTACGAGCAGTACTTC.

The chain links TRBV5-8 to TRBJ2-5; D remains ambiguous. Germline V CDR1 and CDR2: SGHTS, YDEGEE. This CDR3 has 13 residues. Trimming took 2 bases from V and 3 from J, leaving 8 bases between them. This chain's CDR3 is CASSFQREETQYF. The CDR3 region has the DNA TGTGCCAGCAGCTTCCAGCGAGAAGAGACCCAGTACTTC.

The J gene is TRBJ2-7, the V gene TRBV28; a weak D match, TRBD1 (5 bases). The V gene lost 6 bases and the J gene lost 2 bases, with 11 bases spanning the gap. The CDR3 runs to 13 residues. Germline lookup yields CDR1 MDHEN and CDR2 SYDVKM. CDR3 nucleotides: TGTGCCAGCAGCCCCCGACAGCCCTACGAGCAGTACTTC. It codes for CASSPRQPYEQYF.

This chain uses TRBV10-3 with TRBJ1-3; 7 nucleotides align to TRBD1. J gave up 1 base and V 6 bases, and 3 bases lay outside the gene matches. Germline V lookup: CDR1 ENHRY, CDR2 SYGVKD. The CDR3 runs 14 residues. The CDR3 sequence is CAISPTGSGNTIYF. CDR3 sequence (DNA): TGTGCCATCAGCCCGACAGGGTCTGGAAACACCATATATTTT.